This entry lists 2 T cell receptor beta chains sequenced from one sample in a study of T cell responses to AZD1222 COVID-19 vaccine. Sequenced by immunoSEQ multiplex PCR; TCRdb stores in-frame clones only, minus some. Of 150,000 to 200,000 clones in the sample, around 94% are singletons; the top ten hold 2.6%. The input for sequencing was peripheral blood, taken on day 0 of AZD1222 vaccination. The receptors were gathered from an adult in good health.

The chain recombines TRBV7-9 with TRBJ2-7; D is undetermined. Germline-derived CDR1 and CDR2 are SEHNR and FQNEAQ (reference sequence). The CDR3 contains 12 residues. V shed 4 bases and J shed 7 bases, with 11 bases lying between them. CDR3 bases: TGTGCCAGCAGCTCCGGTCCCCTTGAGCAGTACTTC. This translates into CASSSGPLEQYF.

The V call is TRBV7-9, the J call TRBJ1-4; possible D gene TRBD1, 5 bases. The germline CDR1 and CDR2 sequences are SEHNR and FQNEAQ (reference sequence). V dropped 5 bases and J dropped 0 bases, with 13 bases sitting between them. The CDR3 contains 16 residues. The CDR3 DNA sequence: TGTGCCAGCAGCCCCGGGACTCCATCAACTAATGAAAAACTGTTTTTT. It yields the protein CASSPGTPSTNEKLFF. Based on the CDR3 plus reference TRBV7-9 and TRBJ1-4, the full variable domain is DTGVSQNPRHKITKRGQNVTFRCDPISEHNRLYWYRQTLGQGPEFLTYFQNEAQLEKSRLLSDRFSAERPKGSFSTLEIQRTEQGDSAMYLCASSPGTPSTNEKLFFGSGTQLSVL.